One and the same sample provided the 17 T cell receptor beta chains below, sequenced in a study of blood T cell repertoires in COVID-19. TCRdb keeps only in-frame clones here, not all; method: immunoSEQ multiplex PCR. The table records more than 150,000 clones, about 82% of them present only once. The sequenced sample consisted of peripheral blood. The receptors were gathered from a woman in her thirties with acute or convalescent COVID-19.

The CDR3 nucleotides are TGCAGCGTTGTACGTGGACAGGGGCGGAACACTGAAGCTTTCTTT. Its translation: CSVVRGQGRNTEAFF. The chain employs TRBV29-1 and TRBJ1-1, with 9 bases aligning to TRBD1. Germline V gene sequence: CDR1 SQVTM, CDR2 ANQGSEA. Trimming cost V 4 bases and J 1 base; bases outside gene matches: 7. There are 15 residues in the CDR3.

This clone appeared a few times. The chain has TRBV6-5 and TRBJ2-1; a possible D gene is TRBD2 (6 bases). V was shortened by 6 bases and J by 3 bases, with 15 bases between the two germline ends. The CDR3 totals 15 residues. Germline values: CDR1 MNHEY, CDR2 SVGAGI. CDR3 coding DNA: TGTGCCAGCAGCGCTACAGCGGGTAGCTACAATGAGCAGTTCTTC. Translated, it gives CASSATAGSYNEQFF.

The V gene is TRBV9, the J gene TRBJ2-1; 7 bases line up with TRBD1. In germline, CDR1 is SGDLS, CDR2 YYNGEE. V gave up 6 bases and J gave up 6 bases; unmatched junction bases: 3. This CDR3 is 12 amino acids long. The CDR3 nucleotides read TGTGCCAGCAACTACAGGGGCAATGAGCAGTTCTTC. It is translated as CASNYRGNEQFF.

CDR3 in DNA: TGCGCCAGCAGCAGGACTAGCGGACAAGAGACCCAGTACTTC. Translation gives CASSRTSGQETQYF. This chain joins TRBV5-1 and TRBJ2-5, with TRBD2 identical over 10 bases. J lost 2 bases, V lost 4 bases, and 2 bases had no gene match. The germline V gene has CDR1 SGHRS and CDR2 YFSETQ. The CDR3 totals 14 residues.

V usage is TRBV9 and J usage is TRBJ2-1; TRBD1 matches 7 bases. This CDR3 is built from 17 residues. Germline CDR1 SGDLS, CDR2 YYNGEE. Losses at the gene ends were 4 bases for V and 4 bases for J; bases not matched to a gene: 14. In DNA, the CDR3 is TGTGCCAGCAGCTCATCCGAAGGGGGCGACCGTTACAATGAGCAGTTCTTC. Its translation: CASSSSEGGDRYNEQFF.

The chain recombines TRBV2 with TRBJ2-5; 11 bases are shared with TRBD2. V trimming: 2 bases; J trimming: 4 bases; junction bases outside the gene matches: 0. Germline V gene sequence: CDR1 SNHLY, CDR2 FYNNEI. This CDR3 comprises 14 residues. The CDR3 is CASSELAGGETQYF. CDR3 bases: TGTGCCAGCAGTGAACTAGCGGGAGGAGAGACCCAGTACTTC.

The chain links TRBV6-5 to TRBJ2-5; D may be TRBD1 (6 bases). Germline-derived CDR1 and CDR2 are MNHEY and SVGAGI. The CDR3 has 15 residues. V was shortened by 5 bases and J by 4 bases, with 17 bases between the two germline ends. CDR3 in amino acids: CASSLIQGASETQYF. CDR3 nucleotides: TGTGCCAGCAGTCTCATACAGGGTGCTTCAGAGACCCAGTACTTC.

The CDR3 nucleotides are TGCAGCGTTGAAGATCCGGGGGAACAGTACTTC. It is translated as CSVEDPGEQYF. This chain links TRBV29-1 with TRBJ2-7; D possibly corresponds to TRBD2 (6 bases). The V and J ends lost 0 bases and 10 bases respectively, with 10 bases between them. Germline values: CDR1 SQVTM, CDR2 ANQGSEA. This CDR3 has 11 residues.

Remarks on this clone: The same CDR3 can be traced to other DNA sequences in this sample. The chain is built from TRBV5-4 and TRBJ2-1, with TRBD2 identical over 11 bases. V shed 0 bases, J shed 3 bases, and the junction held 2 bases outside the gene matches. The CDR3 sequence is 16 residues long. Germline CDR1 reads SGHNT; CDR2 reads YYREEE (reference sequence). The CDR3 sequence: CASSLATSGGYNEQFF. The CDR3 DNA follows: TGTGCCAGCAGCTTGGCAACTAGCGGGGGCTACAATGAGCAGTTCTTC.

CDR3 in amino acids: CASSPSLGQFNQPQHF. In DNA, the CDR3 is TGTGCCAGTAGTCCGAGTCTGGGACAGTTCAATCAGCCCCAGCATTTT. The genes are TRBV19 and TRBJ1-5, with TRBD1 identical over 7 bases. The ends lost 5 bases at V and 3 bases at J; junction bases unmatched: 10. This CDR3 has 16 amino acids. Germline CDR1 LNHDA, CDR2 SQIVND (reference sequence).

This sequence joins TRBV9 and TRBJ1-6, with 8 positions matching TRBD1. The CDR3 consists of 17 residues. Germline CDR1 SGDLS, CDR2 YYNGEE. Trimming took 3 bases from V and 7 from J; bases not matched to a gene: 12. CDR3 bases: TGTGCCAGCAGCGGCGGACAGGGAGAGGTTATGAATTCACCCCTCCACTTT. Residues: CASSGGQGEVMNSPLHF.

The chain recombines TRBV28 with TRBJ1-1; D perhaps matches TRBD1 (6 bases). The length of the CDR3 is 14 residues. Trimming shortened V by 2 bases and J by 4 bases, and 11 bases separated the two germline ends. Germline CDR1 is MDHEN and CDR2 is SYDVKM. CDR3 region: CASSLGTRRTEAFF. For the CDR3, the DNA is TGTGCCAGCAGTTTAGGGACAAGGCGCACTGAAGCTTTCTTT.

The chain recombines TRBV9 with TRBJ2-3, with 8 positions matching TRBD2. This CDR3 contains 15 residues. The V segment lost 7 bases and the J segment 8 bases; nucleotides outside the gene matches: 15. From germline, CDR1 is SGDLS and CDR2 YYNGEE. The CDR3 loop is CASAPSGGPQSTQYF. The CDR3 DNA follows: TGTGCCAGCGCGCCGAGCGGGGGCCCTCAGAGTACGCAGTATTTT.

This clone appeared once. V usage is TRBV5-6 and J usage is TRBJ1-5; unclear D gene. This CDR3 has 14 amino acids. Germline assignment: CDR1 SGHDT and CDR2 YYEEEE. Trimming removed 2 bases from V and 3 bases from J, with 9 bases in between. The chain's CDR3 is CASSFRGNNQPQHF. The CDR3 DNA reads TGTGCCAGCAGCTTTCGAGGGAACAATCAGCCCCAGCATTTT. Full variable domain (missing parts from reference TRBV5-6 and TRBJ1-5): DAGVTQSPTHLIKTRGQQVTLRCSPKSGHDTVSWYQQALGQGPQFIFQYYEEEERQRGNFPDRFSGHQFPNYSSELNVNALLLGDSALYLCASSFRGNNQPQHFGDGTRLSIL.

This clone was seen a single time. The chain couples TRBV5-1 to TRBJ2-4, with 7 positions matching TRBD1. CDR3 length: 16 residues. With V trimmed by 4 bases and J by 3 bases, 10 bases remained unmatched. Germline V gives CDR1 SGHRS, CDR2 YFSETQ. In DNA, the CDR3 is TGCGCCAGCAGCAGCAGACAGGGAGAAATCAAAAACATTCAGTACTTC. Amino acid sequence: CASSSRQGEIKNIQYF.

V and J are TRBV28 and TRBJ1-3; D call uncertain. Germline CDR1 reads MDHEN; CDR2 reads SYDVKM. This CDR3 contains 13 residues. Between the trimmed V and J ends, which lost 6 bases and 2 bases, there was a span of 8 bases. The CDR3, as DNA: TGTGCCAGCAGCAGAAGTACTGGAAACACCATATATTTT. Its protein is CASSRSTGNTIYF.

This chain uses TRBV13 with TRBJ2-3; D is undetermined. Germline CDR1 and CDR2: PRHDT and FYEKMQ (reference sequence). Trimming left V 3 bases short and J 4 bases short, with 8 bases between. This CDR3 has 13 residues. DNA for the CDR3: TGTGCCAGCAGCTTGAGACTGGCAGATACGCAGTATTTT. This codes for CASSLRLADTQYF.